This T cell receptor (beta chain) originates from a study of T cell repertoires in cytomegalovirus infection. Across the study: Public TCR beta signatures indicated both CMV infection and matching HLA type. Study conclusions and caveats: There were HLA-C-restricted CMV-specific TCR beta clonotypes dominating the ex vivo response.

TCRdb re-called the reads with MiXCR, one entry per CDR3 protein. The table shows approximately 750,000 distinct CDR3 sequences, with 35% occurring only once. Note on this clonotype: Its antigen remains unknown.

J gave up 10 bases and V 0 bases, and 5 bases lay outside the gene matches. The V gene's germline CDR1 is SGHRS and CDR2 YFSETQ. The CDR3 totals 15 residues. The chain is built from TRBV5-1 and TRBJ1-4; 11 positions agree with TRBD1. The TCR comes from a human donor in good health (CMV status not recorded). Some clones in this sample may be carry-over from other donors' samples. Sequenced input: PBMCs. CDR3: CASSLAGQGAGKLFF. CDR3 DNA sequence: TGCGCCAGCAGCTTGGCCGGACAGGGGGCAGGAAAACTGTTTTTT.